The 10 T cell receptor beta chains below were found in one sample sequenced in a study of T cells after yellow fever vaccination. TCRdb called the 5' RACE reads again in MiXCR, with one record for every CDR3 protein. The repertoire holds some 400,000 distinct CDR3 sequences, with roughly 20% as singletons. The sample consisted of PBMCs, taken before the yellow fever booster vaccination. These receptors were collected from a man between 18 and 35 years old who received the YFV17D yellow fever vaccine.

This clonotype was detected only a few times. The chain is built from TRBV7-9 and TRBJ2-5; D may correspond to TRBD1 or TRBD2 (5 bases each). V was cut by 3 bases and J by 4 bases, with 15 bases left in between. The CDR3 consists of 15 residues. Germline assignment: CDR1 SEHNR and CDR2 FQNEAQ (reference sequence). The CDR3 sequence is CASSFDLNGGETQYF. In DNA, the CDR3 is TGTGCCAGCAGCTTCGACCTCAATGGGGGAGAGACCCAGTACTTC.

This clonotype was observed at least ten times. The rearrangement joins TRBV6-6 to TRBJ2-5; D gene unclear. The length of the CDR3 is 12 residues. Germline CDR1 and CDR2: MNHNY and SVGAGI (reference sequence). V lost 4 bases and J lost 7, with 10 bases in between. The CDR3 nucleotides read TGTGCCAGCAGTTTACGAATCGGGACCCAGTACTTC. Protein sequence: CASSLRIGTQYF.

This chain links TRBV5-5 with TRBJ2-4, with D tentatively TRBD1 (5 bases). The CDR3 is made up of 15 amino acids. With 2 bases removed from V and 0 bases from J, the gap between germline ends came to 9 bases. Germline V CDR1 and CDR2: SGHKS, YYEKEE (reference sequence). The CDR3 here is CASSLTGVAKNIQYF. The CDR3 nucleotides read TGTGCCAGCAGCTTAACAGGAGTAGCCAAAAACATTCAGTACTTC.

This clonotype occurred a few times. The chain's CDR3 is CATSKYPSGVKTDTQYF. DNA for the CDR3: TGTGCCACCAGCAAATATCCTAGCGGGGTAAAAACAGATACGCAGTATTTT. The chain links TRBV15 to TRBJ2-3, with 9 bases identical to TRBD2. The V gene's germline CDR1 is LNHNV and CDR2 YYDKDF (reference sequence). Trimming removed 4 bases from V and 3 bases from J; junction bases left unmatched: 11. The CDR3 has 17 amino acids.

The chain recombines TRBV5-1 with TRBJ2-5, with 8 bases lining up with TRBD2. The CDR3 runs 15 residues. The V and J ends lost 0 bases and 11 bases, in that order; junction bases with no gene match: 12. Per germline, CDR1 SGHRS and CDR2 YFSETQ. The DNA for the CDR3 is TGCGCCAGCAGCTTGGAAATGTCTAGCGGGTGGGCTCAGTACTTC. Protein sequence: CASSLEMSSGWAQYF. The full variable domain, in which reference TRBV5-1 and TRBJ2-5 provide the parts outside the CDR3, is KAGVTQTPRYLIKTRGQQVTLSCSPISGHRSVSWYQQTPGQGLQFLFEYFSETQRNKGNFPGRFSGRQFSNSRSEMNVSTLELGDSALYLCASSLEMSSGWAQYFGPGTRLLVL.

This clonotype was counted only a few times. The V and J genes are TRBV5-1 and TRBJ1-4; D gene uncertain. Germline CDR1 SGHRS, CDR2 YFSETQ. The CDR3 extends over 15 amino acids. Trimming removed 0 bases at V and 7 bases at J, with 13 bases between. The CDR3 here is CASSLAVGMAEKLFF. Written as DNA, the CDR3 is TGCGCCAGCAGCTTGGCCGTGGGAATGGCTGAAAAACTGTTTTTT.

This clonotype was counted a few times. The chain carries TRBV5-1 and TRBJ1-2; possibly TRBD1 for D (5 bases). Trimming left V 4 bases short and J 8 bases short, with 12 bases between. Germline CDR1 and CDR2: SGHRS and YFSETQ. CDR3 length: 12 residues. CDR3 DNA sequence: TGCGCCAGCAGCGCTCAGGGAGTAGGCTACACCTTC. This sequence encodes CASSAQGVGYTF.

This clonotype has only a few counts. CDR3 residues: CASSFAGGEQFF. The CDR3 DNA sequence: TGTGCCAGCAGTTTCGCGGGGGGCGAGCAGTTCTTC. V usage is TRBV5-6 and J usage is TRBJ2-1; TRBD2 aligns across 8 bases. Looked up from germline, CDR1 is SGHDT and CDR2 is YYEEEE. The CDR3 runs 12 residues. The ends lost 5 bases at V and 10 bases at J; junction bases unmatched: 5.

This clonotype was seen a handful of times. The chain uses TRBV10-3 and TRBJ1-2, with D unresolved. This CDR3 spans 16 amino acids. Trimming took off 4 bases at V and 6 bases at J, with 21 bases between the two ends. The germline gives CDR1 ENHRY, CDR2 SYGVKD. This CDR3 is CAISVISEELWDGYTF. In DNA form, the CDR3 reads TGTGCCATCAGTGTGATTTCGGAGGAACTTTGGGATGGCTACACCTTC.

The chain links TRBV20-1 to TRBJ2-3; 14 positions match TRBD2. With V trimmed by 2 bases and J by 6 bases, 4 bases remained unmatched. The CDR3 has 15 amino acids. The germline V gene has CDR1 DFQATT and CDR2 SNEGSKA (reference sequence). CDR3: CSARPRTSGGDTQYF. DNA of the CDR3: TGCAGTGCTAGACCCCGGACTAGCGGGGGGGATACGCAGTATTTT.